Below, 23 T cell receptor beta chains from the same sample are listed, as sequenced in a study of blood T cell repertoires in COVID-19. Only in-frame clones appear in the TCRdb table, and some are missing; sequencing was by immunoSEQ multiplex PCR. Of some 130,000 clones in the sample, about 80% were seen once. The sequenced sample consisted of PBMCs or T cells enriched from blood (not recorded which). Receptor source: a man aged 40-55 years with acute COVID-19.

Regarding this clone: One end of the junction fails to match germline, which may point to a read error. CDR3 coding DNA: TGTGCCAGCAGATCTGAATTGGACAATTTTTGGGGGCCCGCGCCCTTC. This codes for CASRSELDNFWGPAPF. V usage is TRBV7-9 and J usage is TRBJ1-2, with D possibly being TRBD1 (6 bases). The germline gives CDR1 SEHNR, CDR2 FQNEAQ (reference sequence). This CDR3 has 16 residues.

The CDR3 here is CASSVAKLAGELFF. The DNA of the CDR3 is TGTGCCAGCAGCGTAGCTAAACTAGCGGGTGAGCTGTTTTTT. The V call is TRBV9, the J call TRBJ2-2; 9 bases fit TRBD2. CDR3 length: 14 residues. CDR1 and CDR2 (germline): SGDLS, YYNGEE. V dropped 0 bases and J dropped 11; count of bases not matched to a gene: 5. Full variable domain (remainder filled in from reference TRBV9 and TRBJ2-2): DSGVTQTPKHLITATGQRVTLRCSPRSGDLSVYWYQQSLDQGLQFLIQYYNGEERAKGNILERFSAQQFPDLHSELNLSSLELGDSALYFCASSVAKLAGELFFGEGSRLTVL.

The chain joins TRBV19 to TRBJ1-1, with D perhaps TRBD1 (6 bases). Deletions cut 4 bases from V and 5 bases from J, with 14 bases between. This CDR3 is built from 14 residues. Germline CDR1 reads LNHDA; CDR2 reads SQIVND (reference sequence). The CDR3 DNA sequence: TGTGCCAGTAGTAATCAGGCAGGGGAAACTGAAGCTTTCTTT. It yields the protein CASSNQAGETEAFF.

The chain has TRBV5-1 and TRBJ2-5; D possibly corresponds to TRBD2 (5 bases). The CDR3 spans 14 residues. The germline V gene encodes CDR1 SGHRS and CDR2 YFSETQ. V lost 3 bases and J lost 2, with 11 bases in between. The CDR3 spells CASSSDGEQETQYF. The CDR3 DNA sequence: TGCGCCAGCAGCTCAGACGGGGAACAAGAGACCCAGTACTTC.

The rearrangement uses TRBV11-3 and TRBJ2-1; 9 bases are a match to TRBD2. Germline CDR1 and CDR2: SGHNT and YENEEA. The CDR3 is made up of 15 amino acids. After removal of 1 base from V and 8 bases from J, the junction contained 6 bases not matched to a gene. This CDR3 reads CASSLGLAGTHEQFF. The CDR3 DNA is TGTGCCAGCAGCTTAGGTCTAGCGGGAACGCATGAGCAGTTCTTC.

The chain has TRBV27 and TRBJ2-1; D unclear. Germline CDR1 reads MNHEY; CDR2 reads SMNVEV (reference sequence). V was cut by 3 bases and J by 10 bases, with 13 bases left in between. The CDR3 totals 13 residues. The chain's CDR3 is CASSFLPPREQFF. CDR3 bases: TGTGCCAGCAGTTTTCTGCCTCCCAGGGAGCAGTTCTTC.

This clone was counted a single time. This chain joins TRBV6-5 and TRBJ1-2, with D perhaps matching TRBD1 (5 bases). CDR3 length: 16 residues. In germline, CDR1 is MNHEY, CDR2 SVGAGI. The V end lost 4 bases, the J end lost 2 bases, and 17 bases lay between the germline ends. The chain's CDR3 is CASSLYDSPVNYGYTF. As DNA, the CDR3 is TGTGCCAGCAGTTTATATGACAGTCCGGTAAACTATGGCTACACCTTC.

The CDR3 reads CASSPDRGHQPQHF. The CDR3 nucleotides are TGTGCCAGCAGTCCCGACAGGGGACATCAGCCCCAGCATTTT. The chain is built from TRBV6-4 and TRBJ1-5, with 8 nucleotides matching TRBD1. The CDR3 consists of 14 residues. The V gene end was trimmed by 5 bases and the J gene end by 5 bases; junction bases not matched to a gene: 5. The germline CDR1 and CDR2 sequences are MRHNA and SNTAGT.

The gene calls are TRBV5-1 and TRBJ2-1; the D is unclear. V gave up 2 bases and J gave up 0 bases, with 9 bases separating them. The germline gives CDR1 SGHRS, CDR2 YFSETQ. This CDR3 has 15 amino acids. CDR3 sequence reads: CASSLSQNSYNEQFF. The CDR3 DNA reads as TGCGCCAGCAGCTTATCCCAGAACTCCTACAATGAGCAGTTCTTC.

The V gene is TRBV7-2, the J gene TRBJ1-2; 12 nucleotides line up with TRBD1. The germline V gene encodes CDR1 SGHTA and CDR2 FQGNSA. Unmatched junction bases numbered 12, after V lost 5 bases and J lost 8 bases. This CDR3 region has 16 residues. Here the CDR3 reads CASSPQGQGAGRGYTF. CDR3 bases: TGTGCCAGCAGCCCCCAGGGACAGGGGGCGGGAAGAGGCTACACCTTC.

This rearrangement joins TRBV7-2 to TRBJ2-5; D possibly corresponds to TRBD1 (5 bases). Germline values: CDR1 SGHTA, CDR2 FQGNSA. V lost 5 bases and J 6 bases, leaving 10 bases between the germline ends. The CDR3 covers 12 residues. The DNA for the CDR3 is TGTGCCAGCAGCCAGGGCGTTCAGACCCAGTACTTC. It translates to CASSQGVQTQYF.

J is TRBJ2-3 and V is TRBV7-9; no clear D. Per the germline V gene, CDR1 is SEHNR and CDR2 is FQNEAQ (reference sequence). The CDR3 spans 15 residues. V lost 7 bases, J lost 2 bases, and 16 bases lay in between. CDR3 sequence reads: CASTRPGPVTDTQYF. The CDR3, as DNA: TGTGCCAGCACCCGTCCGGGTCCCGTCACAGATACGCAGTATTTT. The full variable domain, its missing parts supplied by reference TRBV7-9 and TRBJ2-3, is DTGVSQNPRHKITKRGQNVTFRCDPISEHNRLYWYRQTLGQGPEFLTYFQNEAQLEKSRLLSDRFSAERPKGSFSTLEIQRTEQGDSAMYLCASTRPGPVTDTQYFGPGTRLTVL.

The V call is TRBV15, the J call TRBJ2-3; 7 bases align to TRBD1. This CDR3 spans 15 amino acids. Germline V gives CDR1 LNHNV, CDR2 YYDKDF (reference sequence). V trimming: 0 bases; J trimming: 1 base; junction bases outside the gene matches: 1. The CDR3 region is CATSRDQGGTDTQYF. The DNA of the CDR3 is TGTGCCACCAGCAGAGATCAGGGGGGCACAGATACGCAGTATTTT.

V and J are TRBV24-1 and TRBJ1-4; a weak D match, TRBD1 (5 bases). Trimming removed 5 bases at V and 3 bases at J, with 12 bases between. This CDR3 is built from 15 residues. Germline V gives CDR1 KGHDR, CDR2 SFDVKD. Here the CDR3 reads CATSASGLSNEKLFF. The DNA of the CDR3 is TGTGCCACCAGTGCCTCAGGGTTGTCTAATGAAAAACTGTTTTTT.

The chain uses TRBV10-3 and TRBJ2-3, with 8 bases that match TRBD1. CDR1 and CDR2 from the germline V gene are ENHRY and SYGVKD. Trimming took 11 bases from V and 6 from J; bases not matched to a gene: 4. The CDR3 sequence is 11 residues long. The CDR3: CAVQGADTQYF. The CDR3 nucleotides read TGTGCCGTTCAGGGGGCGGATACGCAGTATTTT.

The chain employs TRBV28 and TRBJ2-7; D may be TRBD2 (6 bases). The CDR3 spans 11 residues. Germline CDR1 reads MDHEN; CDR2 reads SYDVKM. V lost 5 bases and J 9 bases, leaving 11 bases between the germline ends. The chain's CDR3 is CASSRLGRQYF. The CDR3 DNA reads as TGTGCCAGCAGTCGACTAGGAAGGCAGTACTTC.

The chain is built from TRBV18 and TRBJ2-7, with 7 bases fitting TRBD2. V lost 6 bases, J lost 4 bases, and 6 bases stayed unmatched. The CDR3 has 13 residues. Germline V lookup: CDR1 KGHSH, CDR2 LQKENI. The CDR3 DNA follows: TGTGCCAGCTCCGCTGTGGGAGGGTACGAGCAGTACTTC. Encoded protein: CASSAVGGYEQYF.

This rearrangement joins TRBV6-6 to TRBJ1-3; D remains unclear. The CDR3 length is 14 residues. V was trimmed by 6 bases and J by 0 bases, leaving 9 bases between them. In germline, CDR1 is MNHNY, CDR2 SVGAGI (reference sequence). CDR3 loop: CASRQTVSGNTIYF. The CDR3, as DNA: TGTGCCAGCAGACAGACCGTCTCTGGAAACACCATATATTTT.

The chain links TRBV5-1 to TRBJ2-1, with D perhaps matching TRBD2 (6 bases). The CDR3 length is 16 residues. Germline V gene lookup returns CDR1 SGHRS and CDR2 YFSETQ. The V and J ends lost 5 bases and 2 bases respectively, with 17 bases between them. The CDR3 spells CASSSHDERAYNEQFF. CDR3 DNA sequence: TGCGCCAGCAGTTCCCACGACGAGCGGGCCTACAATGAGCAGTTCTTC.

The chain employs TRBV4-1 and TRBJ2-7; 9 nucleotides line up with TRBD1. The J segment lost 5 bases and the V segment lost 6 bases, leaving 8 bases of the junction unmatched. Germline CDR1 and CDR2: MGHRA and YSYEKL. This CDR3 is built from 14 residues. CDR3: CASSRGQGIDEQYF. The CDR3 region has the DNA TGCGCCAGCAGTCGCGGACAGGGGATCGACGAGCAGTACTTC.

The CDR3 nucleotides are TGTGCCAGCAGCGTAGGGCACCAGGGGGCCGTTGATGAAAAACTGTTTTTT. It specifies CASSVGHQGAVDEKLFF. The chain links TRBV9 to TRBJ1-4; TRBD1 matches 8 bases. The ends lost 0 bases at V and 6 bases at J; junction bases unmatched: 10. In germline, CDR1 is SGDLS, CDR2 YYNGEE. CDR3 length equals 17 residues.

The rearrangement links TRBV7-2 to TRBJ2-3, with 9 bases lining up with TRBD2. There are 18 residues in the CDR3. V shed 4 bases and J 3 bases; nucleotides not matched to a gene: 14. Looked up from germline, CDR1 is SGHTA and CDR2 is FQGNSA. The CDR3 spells CASSSVSGGNAGTDTQYF. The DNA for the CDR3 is TGTGCCAGCAGCTCTGTGAGCGGGGGGAATGCCGGTACAGATACGCAGTATTTT. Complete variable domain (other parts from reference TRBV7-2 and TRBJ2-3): GAGVSQSPSNKVTEKGKDVELRCDPISGHTALYWYRQSLGQGLEFLIYFQGNSAPDKSGLPSDRFSAERTGGSVSTLTIQRTQQEDSAVYLCASSSVSGGNAGTDTQYFGPGTRLTVL.

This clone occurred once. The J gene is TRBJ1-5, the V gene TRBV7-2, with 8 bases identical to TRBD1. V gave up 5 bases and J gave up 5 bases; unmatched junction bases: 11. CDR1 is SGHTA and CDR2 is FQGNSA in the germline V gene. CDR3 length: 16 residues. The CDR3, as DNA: TGTGCCAGCAGCCGGGGGGCCGGGACAGGACATCAGCCCCAGCATTTT. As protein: CASSRGAGTGHQPQHF. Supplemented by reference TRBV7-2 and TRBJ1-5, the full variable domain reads GAGVSQSPSNKVTEKGKDVELRCDPISGHTALYWYRQSLGQGLEFLIYFQGNSAPDKSGLPSDRFSAERTGGSVSTLTIQRTQQEDSAVYLCASSRGAGTGHQPQHFGDGTRLSIL.